This TCR beta chain appears in the sequencing data of a study of cytotoxic CD8 clonotypes in ibrutinib-treated CLL. CDR1 and CDR2 (germline): SGHNT, YENEEA. There are 14 residues in the CDR3. V lost 5 bases to trimming and J lost 0 bases, with 9 bases between them. Method: immunoSEQ multiplex PCR; TCRdb's copy keeps in-frame clones and lacks some. The repertoire holds approximately 70,000 clones, with around 84% as singletons. The sequences come from PBMCs, collected at disease progression, from a patient treated with ibrutinib. The TCR was taken from a human donor with chronic lymphocytic leukemia. The V and J genes are TRBV11-3 and TRBJ2-3; weak D call: TRBD2 (6 bases). The CDR3 region is CASSASGSTDTQYF. CDR3 DNA sequence: TGTGCCAGCAGCGCGAGCGGGAGCACAGATACGCAGTATTTT.